This T cell receptor (beta chain) stems from a study of identical twins. Germline V gives CDR1 LGHNT, CDR2 FRNRAP. V lost 2 bases and J lost 3, with 8 bases in between. The CDR3 loop spans 14 amino acids. A universal primer site was created by template switching, with the cDNA bearing unique molecular identifiers. TCRdb used MiXCR to reprocess the 5' RACE reads, holding one entry per CDR3 protein. This repertoire shows some 760,000 distinct CDR3 sequences, about 20% found once; its top ten account for 10% to 15%. The same sample was also used in a study of T cells expressing NK-cell markers. That work contributes: Each TCR beta repertoire originated in sorted T cells that were CD3+CD56+NKG2C+, CD3+CD56+NKG2C- or CD3+CD56-NKG2C+.

The sequenced sample consisted of PBMCs. The V and J genes are TRBV12-5 and TRBJ1-5; D not resolved. The clonotype comes from a young woman in good health. CDR3 sequence reads: CASGLNSFNQPQHF. The DNA for the CDR3 is TGTGCTAGTGGTTTGAACTCTTTCAATCAGCCCCAGCATTTT.